These 18 T cell receptor beta chains share one sample of origin, sequenced in a study of T cells in Graves' hyperthyroidism and ophthalmopathy. RNA transcripts served as the template for amplifying TCR beta CDR3 regions. TCR CDR3 regions were first amplified by RT-PCR with HTBI primers. TCRdb re-called the multiplex PCR reads with MiXCR, one entry per CDR3 protein. The table lists roughly 100,000 distinct CDR3 sequences, over 45% of them singletons. The sequenced material came from blood. These receptors were obtained from a man between 40 and 49 years old with Graves' hyperthyroidism.

The V gene is TRBV5-1, the J gene TRBJ1-1, with a tentative D call TRBD1 (6 bases). The CDR3 loop spans 16 amino acids. CDR1 is SGHRS and CDR2 is YFSETQ in the germline V gene. Trimming shortened V by 9 bases and J by 2 bases, and 23 bases separated the two germline ends. CDR3: CAIESSDSGHNTEAFF. The CDR3 bases are TGCGCCATCGAGTCCAGTGATTCGGGACACAACACTGAAGCTTTCTTT.

A remark on this clonotype: This may be a read error, as it is one base from a much larger clone. The chain couples TRBV6-2 or TRBV6-3 to TRBJ1-4; perhaps TRBD1 as D (6 bases). V was clipped by 0 bases and J by 7 bases, with 12 bases between them. CDR3 length: 15 amino acids. CDR1 and CDR2 from the germline V gene are MNHEY and SVGEGT. The CDR3 spells CASSYSGGAGEKLFF. The DNA of the CDR3 is TGTGCCAGCAGTTACTCCGGGGGCGCAGGTGAAAAACTGTTTTTT.

This clonotype occurred many times. The genes are TRBV5-1 and TRBJ1-2, with D tentatively TRBD1 (6 bases). Germline-derived CDR1 and CDR2 are SGHRS and YFSETQ. The length of the CDR3 is 13 residues. Trimming shortened V by 5 bases and J by 4 bases, and 12 bases separated the two germline ends. The DNA for the CDR3 is TGCGCCAGCAGGGACAGCGAGGGCTATGGCTACACCTTC. As protein: CASRDSEGYGYTF.

The chain has TRBV20-1 and TRBJ2-7, with D possibly TRBD1 on 6 matching bases. The CDR3 loop spans 11 amino acids. CDR1 DFQATT and CDR2 SNEGSKA come from the germline V gene (reference sequence). The V end lost 6 bases, the J end lost 7 bases, and 13 bases lay between the germline ends. CDR3 region: CSARQVGEQYF. CDR3 sequence (DNA): TGCAGTGCCCGACAGGTCGGAGAGCAGTACTTC.

Ten or more counts support this clonotype. The V and J genes are TRBV6-2 or TRBV6-3 and TRBJ1-6; D ambiguous. The ends were cut back, 6 bases at V and 9 bases at J, with 12 bases in the middle. CDR1 is MNHEY, CDR2 SVGEGT, per germline. This CDR3 spans 13 amino acids. The CDR3 sequence is CASRPNSLSPLHF. In DNA, the CDR3 is TGTGCCAGCAGGCCTAACAGCCTTTCACCCCTCCACTTT.

This clonotype was detected many times. V gene TRBV6-1 combines with J gene TRBJ1-1, with a weak D call TRBD1 (5 bases). Germline V lookup: CDR1 MNHNS, CDR2 SASEGT. This CDR3 comprises 14 residues. The V and J ends lost 2 bases and 2 bases respectively, with 9 bases between them. CDR3 loop: CASSEYTGNTEAFF. The CDR3 DNA is TGTGCCAGCAGTGAATACACAGGAAACACTGAAGCTTTCTTT.

About this clonotype: A read error is possible here, since a much larger clone lies one base away. The chain joins TRBV5-1 to TRBJ1-1; D unclear. The CDR3 length is 17 residues. V lost 3 bases and J lost 4, with 22 bases in between. The germline CDR1 and CDR2 sequences are SGHRS and YFSETQ. CDR3: CASSYLPPDGGGTEAFF. DNA of the CDR3: TGCGCCAGCAGCTACCTCCCCCCGGACGGAGGAGGCACTGAAGCTTTCTTT.

The table lists this clonotype with many counts. DNA for the CDR3: TGCAGTGCTCGAGGGTCGCCTAGCGGGAGTACAGATACGCAGTATTTT. It translates to CSARGSPSGSTDTQYF. The V gene is TRBV20-1, the J gene TRBJ2-3; 10 nucleotides agree with TRBD2. Germline CDR1 and CDR2: DFQATT and SNEGSKA (reference sequence). CDR3 size: 16 residues. Losses at the gene ends were 5 bases for V and 3 bases for J; bases not matched to a gene: 11.

This clonotype showed up many times. V is TRBV7-3 and J is TRBJ1-1, with D tentatively TRBD1 (6 bases). The germline V gene has CDR1 SGHTA and CDR2 FQGTGA. The V end lost 4 bases, the J end lost 4 bases, and 10 bases lay between the germline ends. The CDR3 is 13 residues long. CDR3: CASSSGVRTEAFF. The CDR3 DNA follows: TGTGCCAGCAGCTCAGGGGTTCGCACTGAAGCTTTCTTT.

The chain links TRBV20-1 to TRBJ2-5, with a possible D match to TRBD2 (6 bases). This CDR3 is built from 11 residues. Germline V gene data show CDR1 as DFQATT and CDR2 as SNEGSKA (reference sequence). With 5 bases removed from V and 7 bases from J, the gap between germline ends came to 11 bases. In nucleotides, the CDR3 is TGCAGTGCTTCTCGGAGGGGGACCCAGTACTTC. Its translation is CSASRRGTQYF.

About this clonotype itself: Possible read error: a much larger clone is one base away. Without the conserved terminal phenylalanine or tryptophan, this CDR3 likely stems from a read error. The V gene is TRBV7-2, the J gene TRBJ2-1, with 14 positions matching TRBD2. The CDR3 runs to 15 residues. CDR1 SGHTA and CDR2 FQGNSA come from the germline V gene. The CDR3 sequence: CASSRTSGGYNEQFL. In nucleotides, the CDR3 is TGCGCCAGCAGCCGGACTAGCGGGGGGTACAATGAGCAGTTCCTC.

This sequence joins TRBV3-2 and TRBJ1-1. TRBV3-2 is deemed a pseudogene. The CDR3 totals 13 residues. In DNA form, the CDR3 reads TGTGCCAGCAGCCAACAGCTCAACACTGAAGCTTTCTTT. Encoded protein: CASSQQLNTEAFF.

This chain connects TRBV11-2 to TRBJ2-2; D assignment may be TRBD1 or TRBD2 (6 bases each). V shed 2 bases and J shed 4 bases, with 20 bases lying between them. CDR3 length: 18 amino acids. Germline V gives CDR1 SGHAT, CDR2 FQNNGV. CDR3 amino acids: CASSLRRLAGGGTGELFF. The CDR3 DNA reads TGTGCCAGCAGCTTACGTAGACTCGCCGGAGGGGGCACCGGGGAGCTGTTTTTT.

Worth noting for this clonotype: The junction shows a germline mismatch at one end, possibly a read error. The rearrangement links TRBV24-1 to TRBJ2-7; TRBD2 aligns across 8 bases. The germline CDR1 and CDR2 sequences are KGHDR and SFDVKD. The CDR3 covers 17 residues. CDR3 in amino acids: CASSSNLGSGVPYEQYF. CDR3 DNA: TGTGCCAGCAGTTCCAATTTAGGTAGCGGGGTACCCTACGAGCAGTACTTC.

This clonotype has just a few counts. The CDR3 DNA reads as TGTGCCAGCAGCTCAGGGGGCGGGACTAGCGGGGGGGCATATGAGCAGTTCTTC. It encodes CASSSGGGTSGGAYEQFF. The rearrangement joins TRBV11-2 to TRBJ2-1; 16 nucleotides match TRBD2. This CDR3 region has 18 residues. Unmatched junction bases numbered 11, after V lost 4 bases and J lost 8 bases. Per germline, CDR1 SGHAT and CDR2 FQNNGV.

The genes are TRBV12-5 and TRBJ2-3; no reliable D call. Trimming left V 7 bases short and J 0 bases short, with 17 bases between. Looked up from germline, CDR1 is LGHNT and CDR2 is FRNRAP. The CDR3 covers 16 residues. Here the CDR3 DNA reads TGTGCTAGTGCTGGGAAAAGGGTAGGGAGCACAGATACGCAGTATTTT. This gives the protein CASAGKRVGSTDTQYF.

V is TRBV9 and J is TRBJ2-5, with 9 bases aligning to TRBD2. Unmatched junction bases numbered 5, after V lost 3 bases and J lost 5 bases. The germline V gene encodes CDR1 SGDLS and CDR2 YYNGEE. The CDR3 has 14 residues. This chain's CDR3 is CASSGGLAYETQYF. Here the CDR3 DNA reads TGTGCCAGCAGCGGGGGACTAGCTTATGAGACCCAGTACTTC.

The sample holds many counts of this clonotype. The chain combines TRBV6-5 with TRBJ1-1; the D gene is possibly TRBD1 (6 bases). V was shortened by 0 bases and J by 1 base, with 6 bases between the two germline ends. This CDR3 region has 14 residues. CDR1 is MNHEY, CDR2 SVGAGI, per germline. The CDR3 loop is CASSYSGGNTEAFF. For the CDR3, the DNA is TGTGCCAGCAGTTACTCAGGGGGGAACACTGAAGCTTTCTTT.